This T cell receptor (beta chain) was sequenced for a study of blood T cell repertoires in COVID-19. In the study overall: From the United States, Italy and Spain came samples of acute and convalescent COVID-19. From T cells, B-cell-depleted T cells, or PBMCs came the material, which was cDNA or gDNA.

The V and J ends lost 7 bases and 7 bases, in that order; junction bases with no gene match: 11. The CDR3 is 14 amino acids. The germline V gene encodes CDR1 SEHNR and CDR2 FQNEAQ (reference sequence). Per the authors' pipeline: It was from reference gene primer amplification that nucleated cell counts were estimated. TCRdb's table, derived via immunoSEQ multiplex PCR, lists solely in-frame clones and lacks some. V and J calls plus clone size are reproduced from that table; the DNA served to infer D and trimming. This sample carries around 700,000 clones, around 90% of them seen once, and the ten largest clones take approximately 0.3%.

This clonotype was sampled from a woman aged 18-29 years with acute or convalescent COVID-19. The chain is built from TRBV7-9 and TRBJ1-2, with TRBD1 matching over 8 bases. Sequences were obtained from peripheral blood. The CDR3 DNA reads TGTGCCAGCATCCCCACGACAGGGGCCTCTGGCTACACCTTC. Protein: CASIPTTGASGYTF.